This T cell receptor beta chain emerged from a study of blood T cell repertoires in COVID-19. Study summary: Spain, Italy and the United States supplied samples that represented acute and convalescent COVID-19. PBMCs, B-cell-depleted T cells, or T cells were the source of the cDNA or gDNA that made up the material.

This clone was seen once. This CDR3 region has 18 residues. V gave up 7 bases and J gave up 0 bases; unmatched junction bases: 16. The germline V gene encodes CDR1 MDHEN and CDR2 SYDVKM. Per the original methods: Amplification of reference gene primers provided the estimated nucleated cell counts. Clones were sequenced by immunoSEQ multiplex PCR, and TCRdb holds only the in-frame ones, with some missing. V and J calls plus clone size are reproduced from that table; the DNA served to infer D and trimming. The table has around 230,000 clones, less than 85% seen once. Sequencing was done on a sample of peripheral blood. This receptor was taken from a woman in her 70s with active or convalescent COVID-19. V gene TRBV28 combines with J gene TRBJ2-3, with 7 bases that match TRBD2. CDR3 sequence reads: CASKYGSSGYSSTDTQYF. Here the CDR3 DNA reads TGTGCCAGCAAATATGGGTCTAGCGGATACTCTAGCACAGATACGCAGTATTTT. The complete variable domain, with remaining parts taken from reference TRBV28 and TRBJ2-3, reads DVKVTQSSRYLVKRTGEKVFLECVQDMDHENMFWYRQDPGLGLRLIYFSYDVKMKEKGDIPEGYSVSREKKERFSLILESASTNQTSMYLCASKYGSSGYSSTDTQYFGPGTRLTVL.